This paragraph reports one T cell receptor beta chain. Its specific antigen is unknown. No much larger clone exists at a distance of one base, and base qualities are not known. The data originate from a study of shared clonotypes between healthy human individuals (TCRdb year 2020). In terms of the full investigation: A few men and a couple of women, aged 18 to 49 years, made up the cohort. For each donor, CD4 naive and CD4 memory were each given three plates, CD8 naive was given two plates, and CD8 memory was given one plate. To estimate repertoire size and how much clonotype sharing occurs between individuals, the study deeply sequenced the blood TCR repertoires of about five healthy adults. To increase sequencing depth and limit assay-specific biases, different laboratories used diverse techniques to prepare libraries and sequence TCR repertoires. Per donor, leukapheresis produced somewhere between about 0.94 and 9 billion PBMCs. The paper as a whole reports these results and caveats: Incomplete sequencing was indicated by rarefaction of sorted-subset datasets, despite the large sequencing depth. Sampling was limited to blood, and TCR repertoires in tissue likely differ from TCR repertoires in blood. The small number of donors limited the genetic and exposure-history diversity represented. Based on pairwise subsampling, the degree of clonotype sharing among donors was expected to be affected by sequencing depth. When several donors were compared, the shared fraction of clonotypes was roughly 5% for naive CD4, over 3% for naive CD8, 2% to 2.5% for memory CD4, and around 0.4% for memory CD8. Estimated clonotype richness was generally larger for naive than for memory subsets. Clonotypes shared by all four sorted-subset donors showed higher generation probabilities than non-shared clonotypes.

Inclusive of the bounding cysteine and phenylalanine, the CDR3 is 18 residues long. Only the CDR3 region is kept as DNA, spanning 54 bases read in frame from base 1. Trimming leaves V shorter by 1 base and J shorter by 3 bases, with the junction holding 11 bases beyond the gene matches. CDR1 and CDR2 were assigned from the germline V gene (reference sequence) as LNHNV and YYDKDF. Using the deep immunoSEQ assay, TCR CDR3 regions were amplified from genomic DNA by multiplex PCR. Extracted genomic DNA from each cell subset was distributed evenly across all wells of several immunoSEQ 96-well plates, and each plate was treated as a replicate. For sorted subsets, each replicate PCR was loaded with roughly 190 ng genomic DNA, equivalent to 25,000 to 35,000 T cell genomes. Purified libraries were measured with a Qubit 3.0 fluorometer, size-checked on a Bioanalyzer 2100, and measured again with the KAPA Library Quantification kit. Every immunoSEQ 96-well plate was sequenced on a separate single-read 150-cycle Illumina NextSeq 550 flow cell. In the source study's methods: Because the immunoSEQ output included only junctional sequences and no quality scores, the filtering could not be the same as the filtering used for full-length reads. To assign V/J genes and CDR3, sequences were annotated against IMGT germline references using PyIR, a Python wrapper for IgBLAST v1.9. Reads with weak V/J assignments (E-value above 1e-6), missing CDR3, stop codons, out-of-frame junctions, or ambiguous translated residues were removed. V3J clonotypes were defined as sequences sharing an identical inferred V gene, J gene, and CDR3 amino acid sequence. The percentage overlap between two repertoires was calculated by dividing the number of shared unique clonotypes by the size of the smaller repertoire. Repertoire richness was assessed with RTK rarefaction, the Chao1 estimator, and Recon v2.1 estimates of unobserved clonotypes. For all TCRbeta clonotypes obtained by the gDNA method from a handful of donors, generation probabilities were computed with OLGA. The source is immuneACCESS, and TCRdb retained only in-frame sequences with V and J called. Part of the clones is not carried over; for the studies checked, unresolved V genes explain less than half of this, and the remainder is unexplained. The V and J calls and clone size were taken over from that table, and D and trimming were inferred from the DNA. This sample gives 2 million to 2.5 million clones in total; about nine tenths of them show up just once. Clones ranked in the top ten supply 0.3% to 0.4% of the sample.

Donors were healthy HIV-negative adults with no recently reported acute infections or vaccinations. Every donor was a Caucasian adult living in Nashville, Tennessee, USA. Magnetic negative selection was used to enrich CD4+ T cells, after which naive cells were positively selected on CD45RA and the negative fraction became the memory subset. After blood collection by leukapheresis, PBMCs were isolated using Ficoll-Histopaque density gradient centrifugation and then cryopreserved in the vapor phase of liquid nitrogen. Analytical flow cytometry was used to check the purity and quantity of every magnetically sorted T cell population. Genomic DNA was isolated from each sorted fraction and quantified by UV absorbance on a Nanodrop 2000c.

This clonotype was sampled from a man aged 18 to 30 in good health. Some clones in this sample may be carry-over from other donors' samples. Recombination linked TRBV15 to TRBJ1-4; the junction holds 7 bases that match TRBD1. The sample comprised naive CD4+ T cells from PBMCs. The intended sense of this specimen's cell subset or site label: CD45RA+ positively selected. CDR3 region: CATSRVGTEGYSNEKLFF. Read as DNA, the sequence is TGTGCCACCAGCAGAGTGGGGACAGAGGGATATTCTAATGAAAAACTGTTTTTT.